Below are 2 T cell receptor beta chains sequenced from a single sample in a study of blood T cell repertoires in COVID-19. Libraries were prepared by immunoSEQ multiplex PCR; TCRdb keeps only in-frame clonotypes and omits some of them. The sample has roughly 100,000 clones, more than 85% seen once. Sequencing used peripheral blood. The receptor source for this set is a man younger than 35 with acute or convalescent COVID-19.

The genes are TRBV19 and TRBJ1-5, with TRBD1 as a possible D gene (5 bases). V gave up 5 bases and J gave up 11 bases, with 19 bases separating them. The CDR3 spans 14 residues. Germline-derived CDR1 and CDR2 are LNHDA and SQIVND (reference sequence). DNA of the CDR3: TGTGCCAGTAGTTCACGGGGACGGGAGGTGGCCCAGCATTTT. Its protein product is CASSSRGREVAQHF. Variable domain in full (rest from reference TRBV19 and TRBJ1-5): DGGITQSPKYLFRKEGQNVTLSCEQNLNHDAMYWYRQDPGQGLRLIYYSQIVNDFQKGDIAEGYSVSREKKESFPLTVTSAQKNPTAFYLCASSSRGREVAQHFGDGTRLSIL.

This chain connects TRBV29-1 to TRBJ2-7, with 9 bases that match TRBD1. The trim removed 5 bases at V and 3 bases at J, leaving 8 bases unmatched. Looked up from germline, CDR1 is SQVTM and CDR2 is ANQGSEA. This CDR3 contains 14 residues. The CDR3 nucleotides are TGCAGCGTTATCCGGGACAGGGTGAACTACGAGCAGTACTTC. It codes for CSVIRDRVNYEQYF.